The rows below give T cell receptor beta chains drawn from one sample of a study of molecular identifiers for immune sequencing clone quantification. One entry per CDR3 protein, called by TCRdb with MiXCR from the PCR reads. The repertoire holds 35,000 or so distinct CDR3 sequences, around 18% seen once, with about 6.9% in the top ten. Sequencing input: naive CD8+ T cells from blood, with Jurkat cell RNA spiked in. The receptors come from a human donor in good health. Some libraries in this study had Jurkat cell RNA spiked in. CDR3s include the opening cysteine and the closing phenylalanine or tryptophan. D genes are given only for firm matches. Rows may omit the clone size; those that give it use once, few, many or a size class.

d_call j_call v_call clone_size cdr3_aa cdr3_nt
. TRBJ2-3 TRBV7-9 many CASSSYGTDTQYF TGTGCCAGCAGCTCCTACGGCACAGATACGCAGTATTTT
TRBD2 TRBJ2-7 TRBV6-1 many CASSYAPLAGGHYF TGTGCCAGCAGTTACGCCCCCCTAGCGGGAGGGCATTACTTC
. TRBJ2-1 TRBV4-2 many CASSQGQRSEQFF TGTGCCAGCAGCCAAGGTCAACGGTCTGAGCAGTTCTTC
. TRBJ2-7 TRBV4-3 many CASSRAYGSSYEQYF TGCGCCAGCAGCCGGGCGTACGGAAGCTCCTACGAGCAGTACTTC
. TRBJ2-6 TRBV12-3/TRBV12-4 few CASSLGGGSGANVLTF TGTGCCAGCAGTTTAGGAGGGGGCTCTGGGGCCAACGTCCTGACTTTC
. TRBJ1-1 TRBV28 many CASSTPVGGPEAFF TGTGCCAGCAGCACTCCGGTCGGGGGCCCTGAAGCTTTCTTT
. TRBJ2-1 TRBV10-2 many CASSGQAYNEQFF TGCGCCAGCAGTGGACAGGCCTACAATGAGCAGTTCTTC
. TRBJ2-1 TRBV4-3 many CASSQTTIQFLGYNEQFF TGCGCCAGCAGCCAAACCACCATTCAGTTCCTAGGCTACAATGAGCAGTTCTTC
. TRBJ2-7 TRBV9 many CASSVGTDTYEQYF TGTGCCAGCAGCGTGGGGACGGATACCTACGAGCAGTACTTC
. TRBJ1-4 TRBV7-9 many CASSSALATPREKLFF TGTGCCAGCAGCTCAGCCTTGGCGACGCCGCGGGAAAAACTGTTTTTT
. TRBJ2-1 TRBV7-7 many CASSFNGESEQFF TGTGCCAGCAGCTTTAACGGGGAGAGTGAGCAGTTCTTC
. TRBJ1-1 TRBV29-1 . CSVDYTEAFF TGCAGCGTTGACTACACTGAAGCTTTCTTT
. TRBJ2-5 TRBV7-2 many CASSHDLWGGETQYF TGTGCCAGCAGCCATGACCTCTGGGGCGGAGAGACCCAGTACTTC
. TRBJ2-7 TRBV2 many CASSGQAHPYEQYF TGTGCCAGCAGTGGACAGGCCCACCCCTACGAGCAGTACTTC
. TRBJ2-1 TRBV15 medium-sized CATSRDLETSYNEQFF TGTGCCACCAGCAGAGATCTGGAGACCTCCTACAATGAGCAGTTCTTC
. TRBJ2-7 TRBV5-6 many CASSLEEGWRSSYEQYF TGTGCCAGCAGCTTGGAAGAGGGCTGGAGGAGCTCCTACGAGCAGTACTTC
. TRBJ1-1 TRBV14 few CASSQAGEAFF TGTGCCAGCAGCCAAGCGGGAGAAGCTTTCTTT
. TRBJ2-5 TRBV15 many CATSRQVGTQYF TGTGCCACCAGCAGACAGGTTGGGACCCAGTACTTC
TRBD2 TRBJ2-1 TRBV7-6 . CASSWDRTSGYNEQFF TGTGCCAGCAGCTGGGACAGGACTAGCGGCTACAATGAGCAGTTCTTC
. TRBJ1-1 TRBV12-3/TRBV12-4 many CASSTGGLATEAFF TGTGCCAGCTCCACCGGGGGCCTTGCCACTGAAGCTTTCTTT
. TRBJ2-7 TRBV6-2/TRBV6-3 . CASSYLRVQYF TGTGCCAGCAGTTACTTAAGGGTCCAGTACTTC
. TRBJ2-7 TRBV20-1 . CSARDPRAYEQYF TGCAGTGCTAGAGACCCCCGGGCCTACGAGCAGTACTTC
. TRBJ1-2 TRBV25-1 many CASTGTGRIYGYTF TGTGCCAGCACCGGGACGGGACGAATCTATGGCTACACCTTC
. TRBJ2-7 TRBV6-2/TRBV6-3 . CASVAVSYEQYF TGTGCCAGTGTAGCGGTCTCCTACGAGCAGTACTTC
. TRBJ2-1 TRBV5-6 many CASTSGLDYNEQFF TGTGCCAGCACCTCGGGACTTGACTACAATGAGCAGTTCTTC
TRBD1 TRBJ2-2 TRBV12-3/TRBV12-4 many CASKEAGQGTGELFF TGTGCCAGCAAAGAGGCCGGACAGGGCACCGGGGAGCTGTTTTTT
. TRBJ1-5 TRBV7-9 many CASSLDAEVLQPQHF TGTGCCAGCAGCTTAGACGCGGAGGTCCTTCAGCCCCAGCATTTT
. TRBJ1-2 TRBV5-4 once CASSRDTDSYYGYTF TGTGCCAGCAGCCGGGACACCGACAGCTACTATGGCTACACCTTC
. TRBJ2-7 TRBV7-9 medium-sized CASSQTGVFLGDEQYF TGTGCCAGCAGCCAAACCGGCGTCTTCCTAGGGGACGAGCAGTACTTC
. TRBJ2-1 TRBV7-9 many CAIAASSYNEQFF TGTGCCATTGCGGCGAGCTCCTACAATGAGCAGTTCTTC